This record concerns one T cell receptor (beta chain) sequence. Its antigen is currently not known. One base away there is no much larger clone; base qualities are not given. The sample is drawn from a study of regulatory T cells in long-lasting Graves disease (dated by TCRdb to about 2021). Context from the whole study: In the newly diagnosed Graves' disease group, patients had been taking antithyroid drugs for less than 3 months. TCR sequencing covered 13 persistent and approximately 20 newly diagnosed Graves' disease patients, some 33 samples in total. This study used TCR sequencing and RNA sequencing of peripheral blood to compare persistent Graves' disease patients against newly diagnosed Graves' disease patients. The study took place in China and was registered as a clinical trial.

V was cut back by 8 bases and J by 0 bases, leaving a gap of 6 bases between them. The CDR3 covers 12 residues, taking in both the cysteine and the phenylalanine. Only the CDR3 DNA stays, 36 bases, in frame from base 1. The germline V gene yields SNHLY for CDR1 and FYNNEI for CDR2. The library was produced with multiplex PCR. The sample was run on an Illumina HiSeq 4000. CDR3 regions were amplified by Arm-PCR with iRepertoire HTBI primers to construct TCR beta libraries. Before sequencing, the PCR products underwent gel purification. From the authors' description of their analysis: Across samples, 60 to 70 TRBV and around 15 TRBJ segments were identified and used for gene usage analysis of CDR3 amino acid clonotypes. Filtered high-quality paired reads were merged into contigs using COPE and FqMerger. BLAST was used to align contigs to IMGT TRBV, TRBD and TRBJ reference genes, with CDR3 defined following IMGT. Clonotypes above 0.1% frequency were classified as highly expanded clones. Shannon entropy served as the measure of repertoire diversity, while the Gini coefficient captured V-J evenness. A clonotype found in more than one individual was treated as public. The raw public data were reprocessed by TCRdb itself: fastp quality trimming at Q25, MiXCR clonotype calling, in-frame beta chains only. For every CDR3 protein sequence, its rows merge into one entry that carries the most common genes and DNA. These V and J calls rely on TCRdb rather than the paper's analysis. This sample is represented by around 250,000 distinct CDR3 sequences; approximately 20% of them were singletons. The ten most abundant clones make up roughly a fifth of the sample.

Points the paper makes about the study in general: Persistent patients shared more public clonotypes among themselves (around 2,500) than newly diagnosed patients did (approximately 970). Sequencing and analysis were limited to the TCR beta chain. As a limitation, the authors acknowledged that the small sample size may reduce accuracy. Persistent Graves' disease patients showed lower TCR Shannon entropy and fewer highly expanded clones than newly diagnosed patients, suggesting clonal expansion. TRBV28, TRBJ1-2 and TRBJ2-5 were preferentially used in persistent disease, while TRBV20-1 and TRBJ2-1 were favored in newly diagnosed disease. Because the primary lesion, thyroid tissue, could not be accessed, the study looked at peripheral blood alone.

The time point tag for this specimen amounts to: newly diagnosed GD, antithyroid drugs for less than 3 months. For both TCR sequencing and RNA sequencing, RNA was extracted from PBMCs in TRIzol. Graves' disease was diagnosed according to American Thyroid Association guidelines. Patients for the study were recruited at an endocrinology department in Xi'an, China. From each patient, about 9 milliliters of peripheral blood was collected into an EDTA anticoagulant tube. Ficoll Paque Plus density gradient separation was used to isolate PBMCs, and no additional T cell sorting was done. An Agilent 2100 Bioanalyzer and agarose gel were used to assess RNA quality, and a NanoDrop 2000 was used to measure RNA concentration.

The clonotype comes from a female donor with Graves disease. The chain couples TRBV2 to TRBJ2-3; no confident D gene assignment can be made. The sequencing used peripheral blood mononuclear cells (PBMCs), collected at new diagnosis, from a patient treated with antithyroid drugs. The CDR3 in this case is CASGVSTDTQYF. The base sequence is TGTGCCAGCGGGGTGAGCACAGATACGCAGTATTTT.